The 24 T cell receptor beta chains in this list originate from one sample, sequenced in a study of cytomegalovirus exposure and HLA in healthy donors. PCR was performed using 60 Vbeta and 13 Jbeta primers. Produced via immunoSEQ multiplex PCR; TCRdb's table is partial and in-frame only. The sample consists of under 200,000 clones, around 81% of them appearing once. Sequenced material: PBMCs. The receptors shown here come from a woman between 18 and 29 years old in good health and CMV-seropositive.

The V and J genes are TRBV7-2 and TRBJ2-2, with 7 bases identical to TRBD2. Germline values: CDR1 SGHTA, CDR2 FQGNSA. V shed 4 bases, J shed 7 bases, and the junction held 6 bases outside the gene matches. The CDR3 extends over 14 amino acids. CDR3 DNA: TGTGCCAGCAGCTACGGGGGGTCTGGCGGGGAGCTGTTTTTT. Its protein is CASSYGGSGGELFF.

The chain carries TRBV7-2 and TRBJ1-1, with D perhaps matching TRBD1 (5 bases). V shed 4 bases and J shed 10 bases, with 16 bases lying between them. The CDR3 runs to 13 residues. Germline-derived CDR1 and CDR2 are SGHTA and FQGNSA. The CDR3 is CASSSLGEGVAFF. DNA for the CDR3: TGTGCCAGCAGCTCTCTGGGGGAGGGAGTAGCTTTCTTT.

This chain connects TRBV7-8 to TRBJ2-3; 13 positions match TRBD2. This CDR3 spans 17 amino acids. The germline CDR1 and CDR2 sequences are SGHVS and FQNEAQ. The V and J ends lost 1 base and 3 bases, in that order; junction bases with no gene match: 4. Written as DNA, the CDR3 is TGTGCCAGCAGCTTAGTACTAGCGGGGGGGAGTACAGATACGCAGTATTTT. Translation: CASSLVLAGGSTDTQYF. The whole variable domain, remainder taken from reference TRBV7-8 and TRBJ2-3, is GAGVSQSPRYKVAKRGQDVALRCDPISGHVSLFWYQQALGQGPEFLTYFQNEAQLDKSGLPSDRFFAERPEGSVSTLKIQRTQQEDSAVYLCASSLVLAGGSTDTQYFGPGTRLTVL.

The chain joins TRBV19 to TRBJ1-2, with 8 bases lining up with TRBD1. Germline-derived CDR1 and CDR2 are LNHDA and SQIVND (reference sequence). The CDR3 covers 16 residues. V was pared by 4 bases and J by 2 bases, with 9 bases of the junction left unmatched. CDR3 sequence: CASSTFPTGDNYGYTF. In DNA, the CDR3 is TGTGCCAGTAGTACCTTCCCGACAGGGGACAACTATGGCTACACCTTC.

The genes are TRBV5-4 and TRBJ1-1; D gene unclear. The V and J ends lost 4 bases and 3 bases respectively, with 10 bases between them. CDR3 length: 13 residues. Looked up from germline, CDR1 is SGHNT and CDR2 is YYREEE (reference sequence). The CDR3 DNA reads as TGTGCCAGCAGCCCCCTATCACACACTGAAGCTTTCTTT. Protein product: CASSPLSHTEAFF. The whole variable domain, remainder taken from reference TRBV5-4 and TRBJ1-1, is ETGVTQSPTHLIKTRGQQVTLRCSSQSGHNTVSWYQQALGQGPQFIFQYYREEENGRGNFPPRFSGLQFPNYSSELNVNALELDDSALYLCASSPLSHTEAFFGQGTRLTVV.

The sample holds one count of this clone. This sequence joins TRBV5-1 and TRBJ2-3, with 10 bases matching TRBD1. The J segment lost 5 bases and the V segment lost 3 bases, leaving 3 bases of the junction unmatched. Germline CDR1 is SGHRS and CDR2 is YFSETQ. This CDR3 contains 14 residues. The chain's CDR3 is CASSWGQGLDTQYF. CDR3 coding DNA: TGCGCCAGCAGCTGGGGACAGGGGTTAGATACGCAGTATTTT.

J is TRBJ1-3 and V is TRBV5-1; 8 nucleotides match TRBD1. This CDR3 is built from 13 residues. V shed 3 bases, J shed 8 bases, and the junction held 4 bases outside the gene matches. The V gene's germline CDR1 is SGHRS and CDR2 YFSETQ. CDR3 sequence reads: CASSSGQEDTIYF. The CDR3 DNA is TGCGCCAGCAGCTCGGGACAGGAGGACACCATATATTTT.

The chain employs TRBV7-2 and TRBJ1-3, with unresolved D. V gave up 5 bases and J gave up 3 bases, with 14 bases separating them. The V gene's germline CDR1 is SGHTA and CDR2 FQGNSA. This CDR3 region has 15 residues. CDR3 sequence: CASSRYREFGNTIYF. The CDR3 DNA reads TGTGCCAGCAGCCGATATAGGGAGTTTGGAAACACCATATATTTT.

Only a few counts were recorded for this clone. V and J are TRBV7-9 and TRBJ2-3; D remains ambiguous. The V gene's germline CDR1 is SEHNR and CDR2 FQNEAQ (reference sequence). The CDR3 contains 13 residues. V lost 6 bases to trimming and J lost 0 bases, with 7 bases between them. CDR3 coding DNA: TGTGCCAGCAGTCCCGAGAGCACAGATACGCAGTATTTT. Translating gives CASSPESTDTQYF.

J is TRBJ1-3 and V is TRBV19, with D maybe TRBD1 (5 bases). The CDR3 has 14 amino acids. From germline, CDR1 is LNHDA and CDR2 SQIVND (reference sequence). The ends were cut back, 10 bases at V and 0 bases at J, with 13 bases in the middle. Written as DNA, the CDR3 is TGTGCCACCCAAAAAGGGGTCTCTGGAAACACCATATATTTT. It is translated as CATQKGVSGNTIYF.

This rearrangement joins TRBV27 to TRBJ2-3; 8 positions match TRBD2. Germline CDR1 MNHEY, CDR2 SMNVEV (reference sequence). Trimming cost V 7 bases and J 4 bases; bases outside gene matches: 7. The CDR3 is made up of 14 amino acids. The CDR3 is CASNGGAVADTQYF. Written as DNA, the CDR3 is TGTGCCAGCAACGGGGGGGCCGTAGCAGATACGCAGTATTTT.

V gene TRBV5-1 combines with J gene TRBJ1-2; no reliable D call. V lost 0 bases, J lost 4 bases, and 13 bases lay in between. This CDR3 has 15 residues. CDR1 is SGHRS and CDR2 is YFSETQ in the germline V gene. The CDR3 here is CASSLDAGVSYGYTF. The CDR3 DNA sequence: TGCGCCAGCAGCTTGGATGCAGGCGTAAGCTATGGCTACACCTTC.

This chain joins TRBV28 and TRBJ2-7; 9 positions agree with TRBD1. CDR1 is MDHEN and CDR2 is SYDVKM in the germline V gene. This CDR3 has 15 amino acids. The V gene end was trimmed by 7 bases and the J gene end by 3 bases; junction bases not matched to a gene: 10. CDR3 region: CASTPPGTGSYEQYF. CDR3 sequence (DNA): TGTGCCAGCACCCCCCCCGGGACAGGGAGCTACGAGCAGTACTTC. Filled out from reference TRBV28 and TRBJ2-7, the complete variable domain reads DVKVTQSSRYLVKRTGEKVFLECVQDMDHENMFWYRQDPGLGLRLIYFSYDVKMKEKGDIPEGYSVSREKKERFSLILESASTNQTSMYLCASTPPGTGSYEQYFGPGTRLTVT.

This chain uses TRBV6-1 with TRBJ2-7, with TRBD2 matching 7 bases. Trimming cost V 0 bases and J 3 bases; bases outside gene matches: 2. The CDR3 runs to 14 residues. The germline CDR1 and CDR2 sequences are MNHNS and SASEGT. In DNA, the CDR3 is TGTGCCAGCAGTGAAGCGCGGGGGAACTACGAGCAGTACTTC. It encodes CASSEARGNYEQYF.

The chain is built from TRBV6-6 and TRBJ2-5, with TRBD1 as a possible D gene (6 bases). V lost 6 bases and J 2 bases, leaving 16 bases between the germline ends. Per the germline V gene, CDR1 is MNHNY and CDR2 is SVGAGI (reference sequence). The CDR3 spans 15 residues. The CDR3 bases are TGTGCCAGCAGGGAGTGGGGGCAGGGGCAAGAGACCCAGTACTTC. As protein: CASREWGQGQETQYF.

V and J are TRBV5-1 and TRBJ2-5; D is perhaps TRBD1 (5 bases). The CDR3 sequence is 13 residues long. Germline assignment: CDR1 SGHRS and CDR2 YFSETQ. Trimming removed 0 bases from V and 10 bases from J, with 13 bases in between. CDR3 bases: TGCGCCAGCAGCTTGGCAGATGGGGCACTCCAGTACTTC. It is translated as CASSLADGALQYF.

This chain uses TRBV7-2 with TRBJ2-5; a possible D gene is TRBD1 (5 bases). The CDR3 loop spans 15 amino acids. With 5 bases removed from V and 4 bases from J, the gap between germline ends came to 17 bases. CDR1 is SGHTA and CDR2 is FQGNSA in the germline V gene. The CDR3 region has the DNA TGTGCCAGCAGCCATGGGGCGGCCTCCCCAGAGACCCAGTACTTC. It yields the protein CASSHGAASPETQYF.

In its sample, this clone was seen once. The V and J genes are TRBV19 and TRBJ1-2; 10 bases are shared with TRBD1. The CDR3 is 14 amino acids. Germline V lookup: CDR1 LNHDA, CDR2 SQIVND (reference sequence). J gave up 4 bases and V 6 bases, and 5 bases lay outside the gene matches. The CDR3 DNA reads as TGTGCCAGTAGCCCCGGGACAGGGGCCTATGGCTACACCTTC. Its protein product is CASSPGTGAYGYTF.

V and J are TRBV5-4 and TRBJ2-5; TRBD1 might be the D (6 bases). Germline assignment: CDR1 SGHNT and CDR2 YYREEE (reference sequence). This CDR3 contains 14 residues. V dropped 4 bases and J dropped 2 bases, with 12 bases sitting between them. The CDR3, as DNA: TGTGCCAGCAGCCATGGGACAACTCAAGAGACCCAGTACTTC. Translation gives CASSHGTTQETQYF.

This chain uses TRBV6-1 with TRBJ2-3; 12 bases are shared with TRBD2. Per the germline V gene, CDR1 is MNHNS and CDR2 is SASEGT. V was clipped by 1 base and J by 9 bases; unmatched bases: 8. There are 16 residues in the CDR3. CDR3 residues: CASSEVGLAGGRTQYF. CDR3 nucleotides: TGTGCCAGCAGTGAAGTTGGTCTAGCGGGGGGGCGCACGCAGTATTTT.

The CDR3 region has the DNA TGTGCCAGCACCGGGTCCGGGGAGCTGTTTTTT. This encodes CASTGSGELFF. The chain links TRBV2 to TRBJ2-2; no reliable D call. The V end was cut by 7 bases, the J end by 6 bases, with 6 bases between. This CDR3 comprises 11 residues. Looked up from germline, CDR1 is SNHLY and CDR2 is FYNNEI.

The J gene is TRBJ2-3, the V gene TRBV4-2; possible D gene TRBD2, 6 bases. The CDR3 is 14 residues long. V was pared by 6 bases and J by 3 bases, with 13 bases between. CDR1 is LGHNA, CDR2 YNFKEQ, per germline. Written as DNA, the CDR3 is TGTGCCAGCAGGCGGGACGGGGAAACAGATACGCAGTATTTT. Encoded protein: CASRRDGETDTQYF.

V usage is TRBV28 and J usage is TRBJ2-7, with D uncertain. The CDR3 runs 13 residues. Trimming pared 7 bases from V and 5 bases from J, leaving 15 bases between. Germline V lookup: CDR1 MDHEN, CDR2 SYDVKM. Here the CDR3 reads CASNPQLGHEQYV. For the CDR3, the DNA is TGTGCCAGCAACCCCCAGCTAGGCCACGAGCAGTACGTC.

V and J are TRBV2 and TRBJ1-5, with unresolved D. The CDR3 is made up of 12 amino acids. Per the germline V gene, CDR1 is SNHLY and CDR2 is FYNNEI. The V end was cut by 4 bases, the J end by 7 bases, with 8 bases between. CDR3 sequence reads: CASSVNGQPQHF. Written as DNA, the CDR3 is TGTGCCAGCAGTGTGAACGGGCAGCCCCAGCATTTT.